This T cell receptor beta chain derives from a study of shared clonotypes between healthy human individuals. Original handling: Filtering was not the same, since immunoSEQ gave junction-only sequences without quality scores. Only in-frame clones appear in the TCRdb table, and some are missing; sequencing was by immunoSEQ multiplex PCR. Clone size and V and J calls were adopted from that table, with D and trimming inferred from the DNA. The sample gives about half a million clones, around 73% of which show up once; approximately 12% is in the top ten. Source material: PBMCs. The clonotype originates from a woman aged 40 to 50 in good health. Some clones in this sample may be carry-over from other donors' samples.

The CDR3 region has the DNA TGTGCCAGTAGTACAACCGGGACAGCCCTCCCGAGCTACACCTTC. This translates into CASSTTGTALPSYTF. This chain uses TRBV19 with TRBJ1-2; 7 bases match TRBD1. The junction had 14 bases not matched to a gene; V was cut back by 4 bases and J by 9 bases. CDR3 length: 15 residues. Germline loops: CDR1 LNHDA, CDR2 SQIVND (reference sequence).